These 16 T cell receptor beta chains share one sample of origin, sequenced in a study of vaccination and CD4 T cells after COVID-19 (dated by TCRdb to the early 2020s). Their antigens remain unidentified. The library was generated by PCR. This sample was sequenced with an Illumina iSeq 100. DNA from cultured CD4+ T cells underwent TCR sequencing with the Oncomine TCR Beta short-read assay at the Johns Hopkins FTIC core. TCRdb applied fastp at Q25 and MiXCR to the public reads, then kept only in-frame beta chains. Entries are consolidated by CDR3 protein sequence, retaining the most common genes and DNA. This sample lists roughly 13,000 distinct CDR3 sequences; about three fifths were detected once. 14% of the sample belongs to the ten largest clones. The intended sense of this specimen's treatment or condition label: approximately 11-day PBMC culture with coronavirus spike peptide pools or control peptides (ViraFEST assay).

Input material: CD4+ T cells from blood, cultured in vitro. The receptors were sampled from a human donor who had recovered from COVID-19.

The rearrangement links TRBV7-6 to TRBJ2-2, with D perhaps assigned TRBD1 or TRBD2 (5 bases each). There are 17 residues in the CDR3. The V end was cut by 0 bases, the J end by 0 bases, with 11 bases between. CDR1 is SGHVS, CDR2 FNYEAQ, per germline. The CDR3, as DNA: TGTGCCAGCAGCTTAGCGGGGACCGCAGCGAACACCGGGGAGCTGTTTTTT. Its translation is CASSLAGTAANTGELFF. Drawing the rest from reference TRBV7-6 and TRBJ2-2, the complete variable domain is GAGVSQSPRYKVTKRGQDVALRCDPISGHVSLYWYRQALGQGPEFLTYFNYEAQQDKSGLPNDRFSAERPEGSISTLTIQRTEQRDSAMYRCASSLAGTAANTGELFFGEGSRLTVL.

The chain uses TRBV20-1 and TRBJ2-2; D gene unclear. CDR1 DFQATT and CDR2 SNEGSKA come from the germline V gene (reference sequence). There are 13 residues in the CDR3. The CDR3 coding sequence is TGCAGGGGCGGTGTGGGGAACACCGGGGAGCTGTTTTTT. Its protein is CRGGVGNTGELFF.

V gene TRBV25-1 combines with J gene TRBJ1-2; D is ambiguous. Deletions cut 2 bases from V and 4 bases from J, with 11 bases between. The CDR3 length is 14 residues. Germline V gene data show CDR1 as MGHDK and CDR2 as SYGVNS. The CDR3 reads CASSERGPGYGYTF. As DNA, the CDR3 is TGTGCCAGCAGTGAAAGAGGACCGGGCTATGGCTACACCTTC.

The chain carries TRBV6-1 and TRBJ2-1, with 11 nucleotides matching TRBD2. This CDR3 contains 20 residues. Germline V gene sequence: CDR1 MNHNS, CDR2 SASEGT. Unmatched junction bases numbered 17, after V lost 5 bases and J lost 2 bases. The CDR3 here is CASSHQRTERGLAAYNEQFF. CDR3 sequence (DNA): TGTGCCAGCAGTCACCAAAGGACTGAACGGGGACTAGCGGCCTACAATGAGCAGTTCTTC.

This rearrangement joins TRBV19 to TRBJ1-2; D is undetermined. Germline V gene lookup returns CDR1 LNHDA and CDR2 SQIVND (reference sequence). The CDR3 length is 12 residues. V was trimmed by 3 bases and J by 7 bases, leaving 9 bases between them. CDR3 nucleotides: TGTGCCAGTAGTATGAGAGTGGGTGGCTACACCTTC. Its translation is CASSMRVGGYTF.

The V call is TRBV7-3, the J call TRBJ2-6; D gene ambiguous. Deletions cut 2 bases from V and 0 bases from J, with 8 bases between. This CDR3 contains 16 residues. Germline V gives CDR1 SGHTA, CDR2 FQGTGA. CDR3 bases: TGTGCCAGCAGCTTACCCGGATCCTCTGGGGCCAACGTCCTGACTTTC. Amino acids: CASSLPGSSGANVLTF.

V is TRBV11-2 and J is TRBJ1-6, with TRBD1 identical over 7 bases. The CDR3 totals 14 residues. Germline CDR1 and CDR2: SGHAT and FQNNGV. J was trimmed by 7 bases and V by 4 bases; bases with no gene match: 4. This CDR3 reads CASSSGQENSPLHF. DNA for the CDR3: TGTGCCAGCAGCTCAGGACAGGAAAATTCACCCCTCCACTTT.

This clonotype appeared a few times. This rearrangement joins TRBV7-3 to TRBJ2-5; no firm D call. V lost 5 bases to trimming and J lost 1 base, with 14 bases between them. This CDR3 is 15 amino acids long. Germline CDR1 is SGHTA and CDR2 is FQGTGA. CDR3 nucleotides: TGTGCCAGCAGCCCTCAGAAGGGCTTCCAAGAGACCCAGTACTTC. Amino acids: CASSPQKGFQETQYF. The variable domain in full, with the rest retrieved from reference TRBV7-3 and TRBJ2-5, is GAGVSQTPSNKVTEKGKYVELRCDPISGHTALYWYRQSLGQGPEFLIYFQGTGAADDSGLPNDRFFAVRPEGSVSTLKIQRTERGDSAVYLCASSPQKGFQETQYFGPGTRLLVL.

The V and J genes are TRBV20-1 and TRBJ1-2; no reliable D call. Per germline, CDR1 DFQATT and CDR2 SNEGSKA (reference sequence). This CDR3 spans 12 amino acids. Trimming removed 1 base at V and 6 bases at J, with 9 bases between. CDR3 sequence reads: CSARGQEDGYTF. CDR3 DNA sequence: TGCAGTGCTAGAGGGCAGGAGGATGGCTACACCTTC.

This clonotype was seen more than once but under ten times. The V gene is TRBV10-1, the J gene TRBJ2-1; the D is unclear. This CDR3 contains 13 residues. V was shortened by 0 bases and J by 10 bases, with 10 bases between the two germline ends. Germline values: CDR1 WNHNN, CDR2 SYGVQD (reference sequence). In nucleotides, the CDR3 is TGCGCCAGCAGTGAGTCTATTTTAACAGAGCAGTTCTTC. Translating it yields CASSESILTEQFF.

By share, this clonotype ranks as medium-sized. The chain has TRBV6-1 and TRBJ2-7; tentatively, D is TRBD2 (6 bases). CDR3 size: 19 residues. Germline values: CDR1 MNHNS, CDR2 SASEGT. V shed 7 bases and J shed 11 bases, with 39 bases lying between them. The CDR3 spells CASTGTLLARAGTLSLEYF. For the CDR3, the DNA is TGTGCCAGCACCGGAACCCTATTAGCCCGAGCGGGTACCCTTTCATTAGAGTACTTC.

This clonotype was detected once. This chain joins TRBV29-1 and TRBJ2-5; 7 bases map to TRBD1. The V gene's germline CDR1 is SQVTM and CDR2 ANQGSEA. V shed 6 bases, J shed 5 bases, and the junction held 6 bases outside the gene matches. CDR3 length equals 12 residues. The chain's CDR3 is CSVGQVKETQYF. Written as DNA, the CDR3 is TGCAGCGTCGGACAGGTCAAGGAGACCCAGTACTTC.

The chain joins TRBV28 to TRBJ2-5; weak D call: TRBD2 (6 bases). From germline, CDR1 is MDHEN and CDR2 SYDVKM. The CDR3 sequence is 14 residues long. V lost 3 bases and J lost 2, with 10 bases in between. The CDR3 reads CASSFGGKQETQYF. The CDR3 DNA reads as TGTGCCAGCAGTTTTGGGGGGAAGCAAGAGACCCAGTACTTC.

The J gene is TRBJ2-5, the V gene TRBV14, with 10 bases matching TRBD2. The CDR3 totals 15 residues. Per germline, CDR1 SGHDN and CDR2 FVKESK. V was pared by 4 bases and J by 5 bases, with 7 bases of the junction left unmatched. This chain's CDR3 is CASSRMLAGVETQYF. CDR3 coding DNA: TGTGCCAGCAGCCGAATGCTAGCGGGAGTTGAGACCCAGTACTTC.

V is TRBV15 and J is TRBJ2-1, with 13 bases fitting TRBD2. This CDR3 has 17 residues. Losses at the gene ends were 3 bases for V and 5 bases for J; bases not matched to a gene: 7. Germline CDR1 LNHNV, CDR2 YYDKDF (reference sequence). In DNA, the CDR3 is TGTGCCACCAGCAGGACCACTAGCGGGAGGGCCAACAATGAGCAGTTCTTC. Amino acids: CATSRTTSGRANNEQFF.

There are a few counts of this clonotype. The rearrangement joins TRBV6-1 to TRBJ2-1, with D hard to call. V was clipped by 5 bases and J by 8 bases, with 10 bases between them. The germline gives CDR1 MNHNS, CDR2 SASEGT. CDR3 length equals 12 residues. CDR3 protein: CASSPRVDEQFF. The CDR3 DNA sequence: TGTGCCAGCAGTCCACGGGTGGATGAGCAGTTCTTC.